A single sample gave rise to the 14 T cell receptor beta chains below, sequenced in a study of neurological immune-mediated disorders. MiXCR was run by TCRdb on the 5' RACE reads, yielding one entry per CDR3 protein. The sample lists 50,000 or so distinct CDR3 sequences; about a quarter were seen once. Sequenced material: PBMCs. The origin of the receptors is a woman in her sixties or seventies in good health.

This clonotype showed up many times. The chain employs TRBV20-1 and TRBJ2-2; the D gene is possibly TRBD1 (5 bases). Germline CDR1 reads DFQATT; CDR2 reads SNEGSKA (reference sequence). V was clipped by 0 bases and J by 7 bases, with 9 bases between them. This CDR3 spans 13 amino acids. CDR3 DNA sequence: TGCAGTGCTAGAGATCAGGGCCACGGGGAGCTGTTTTTT. This codes for CSARDQGHGELFF.

This clonotype was counted once. This sequence joins TRBV5-6 and TRBJ1-5, with D unresolved. In germline, CDR1 is SGHDT, CDR2 YYEEEE. Trimming shortened V by 2 bases and J by 2 bases, and 11 bases separated the two germline ends. This CDR3 is built from 15 residues. The CDR3 region is CASSLYPPGNQPQHF. The CDR3 DNA reads TGTGCCAGCAGCTTATACCCTCCCGGCAATCAGCCCCAGCATTTT. Full variable domain (missing parts from reference TRBV5-6 and TRBJ1-5): DAGVTQSPTHLIKTRGQQVTLRCSPKSGHDTVSWYQQALGQGPQFIFQYYEEEERQRGNFPDRFSGHQFPNYSSELNVNALLLGDSALYLCASSLYPPGNQPQHFGDGTRLSIL.

This clonotype occurred many times. The V call is TRBV7-2, the J call TRBJ1-1; D remains unclear. The CDR3 spans 13 residues. Trimming cost V 4 bases and J 4 bases, with 10 bases left between them. CDR1 is SGHTA and CDR2 is FQGNSA in the germline V gene. CDR3 sequence reads: CASSSLSITEAFF. The CDR3, as DNA: TGTGCCAGCAGCTCCCTTTCTATCACTGAAGCTTTCTTT.

This rearrangement joins TRBV10-3 to TRBJ1-6; D is possibly TRBD1 (5 bases). Germline CDR1 and CDR2: ENHRY and SYGVKD. The length of the CDR3 is 17 residues. Between the trimmed V and J ends, which lost 0 bases and 0 bases, there was a span of 9 bases. The CDR3 region has the DNA TGTGCCATCAGTGAGTCGGGGCAGAGCTCCTATAATTCACCCCTCCACTTT. Translated, it gives CAISESGQSSYNSPLHF.

This chain links TRBV5-1 with TRBJ2-1, with 10 bases fitting TRBD2. The V segment lost 0 bases and the J segment 0 bases; nucleotides outside the gene matches: 6. The CDR3 runs to 18 residues. CDR1 and CDR2 (germline): SGHRS, YFSETQ. CDR3 sequence (DNA): TGCGCCAGCAGCTTGGCCCTAGCGGGGGCCCTCTCCTACAATGAGCAGTTCTTC. Amino acid sequence: CASSLALAGALSYNEQFF.

The gene calls are TRBV18 and TRBJ2-5; the match to TRBD2 covers 11 bases. The CDR3 runs to 15 residues. Trimming removed 3 bases from V and 3 bases from J; junction bases left unmatched: 3. Per germline, CDR1 KGHSH and CDR2 LQKENI. The CDR3 here is CASSPEGLAEETQYF. The CDR3 DNA follows: TGTGCCAGCTCACCGGAGGGACTAGCGGAAGAGACCCAGTACTTC.

This rearrangement joins TRBV5-1 to TRBJ2-5; 9 bases are shared with TRBD1. The CDR3 has 16 residues. The junction had 12 bases not matched to a gene; V was cut back by 4 bases and J by 5 bases. Germline V CDR1 and CDR2: SGHRS, YFSETQ. CDR3 nucleotide sequence: TGCGCCAGCAGCCATTGGCGGACAGGGGCCGGCGAGACCCAGTACTTC. Translating gives CASSHWRTGAGETQYF.

This clonotype appeared many times. This sequence joins TRBV6-1 and TRBJ2-5; 7 bases are a match to TRBD2. The germline V gene has CDR1 MNHNS and CDR2 SASEGT. J was trimmed by 4 bases and V by 6 bases; bases with no gene match: 8. The CDR3 has 14 residues. This chain's CDR3 is CASSPGGDRETQYF. As DNA, the CDR3 is TGTGCCAGCAGCCCTGGGGGGGACCGAGAGACCCAGTACTTC.

This clonotype was seen repeatedly, ten times or more. The rearrangement links TRBV6-6 to TRBJ2-1, with no clear D. Trimming took off 4 bases at V and 8 bases at J, with 12 bases between the two ends. Germline V gives CDR1 MNHNY, CDR2 SVGAGI (reference sequence). This CDR3 is 13 amino acids long. CDR3 residues: CASSSETWDEQFF. CDR3 nucleotide sequence: TGTGCCAGCAGTTCGGAGACCTGGGATGAGCAGTTCTTC.

A few counts support this clonotype. CDR3 sequence: CSAFSAGGMFF. The CDR3 DNA follows: TGCAGTGCCTTTTCGGCAGGAGGGATGTTCTTC. This sequence joins TRBV20-1 and TRBJ2-1, with D perhaps TRBD2 (6 bases). The ends were cut back, 6 bases at V and 15 bases at J, with 18 bases in the middle. There are 11 residues in the CDR3. Germline CDR1 and CDR2: DFQATT and SNEGSKA (reference sequence).

The chain uses TRBV12-3 or TRBV12-4 and TRBJ2-3, with 8 bases matching TRBD2. V shed 2 bases and J 5 bases; nucleotides not matched to a gene: 6. This CDR3 is built from 15 residues. CDR3 in DNA: TGTGCCAGCAGTTTATACGGGGGGGCGGGAGATACGCAGTATTTT. Translation gives CASSLYGGAGDTQYF.

In this sample, this clonotype turned up many times. This sequence joins TRBV6-6 and TRBJ2-1; 7 nucleotides agree with TRBD1. Germline CDR1 MNHNY, CDR2 SVGAGI (reference sequence). This CDR3 is 13 amino acids long. V shed 10 bases and J 2 bases; nucleotides not matched to a gene: 5. CDR3 region: CATAGGPYNEQFF. CDR3 nucleotides: TGTGCCACCGCAGGGGGTCCCTACAATGAGCAGTTCTTC.

The V and J genes are TRBV6-2 or TRBV6-3 and TRBJ2-5; D possibly corresponds to TRBD2 (6 bases). Germline CDR1 is MNHEY and CDR2 is SVGEGT. Between the trimmed V and J ends, which lost 6 bases and 1 base, there was a span of 18 bases. CDR3 length: 16 residues. The CDR3 region is CASSFLGAGLQETQYF. The CDR3 nucleotides are TGTGCCAGCAGCTTCCTTGGGGCGGGGCTCCAAGAGACCCAGTACTTC.

This clonotype was recorded once. The germline gene is not matched at one end of the junction; a read error may be the cause. This chain uses TRBV4-1 with TRBJ2-3; 12 nucleotides match TRBD2. CDR3 length: 15 amino acids. CDR1 is MGHRA and CDR2 is YSYEKL in the germline V gene. CDR3 nucleotide sequence: TGCGCCAGCACCCCTAGCGGGAGGGCTGAGGATACGCACTATTTT. Its protein is CASTPSGRAEDTHYF.